These T cell receptor beta chains were read from a single sample in a study of CD8+ T cells in alopecia areata. TCRdb's table, derived via immunoSEQ multiplex PCR, lists solely in-frame clones and lacks some. Among around 190,000 clones, 55% to 70% were seen once, and the ten largest hold 3.5% to 5%. Sample: CD4+ T cells sorted from blood, taken at week 4, from a patient treated with tofacitinib. These receptors came from a human donor with alopecia areata. Each CDR3 is given with its conserved first and last residue. A D gene is named only where the DNA matches it firmly. For some rows the clone size is stated as once, few or many, or as a class when expanded; others skip it.

TRBJ2-5	TRBV30	NA	NA	TGTGCCTGGAGTGATTGGGAGACCCAGTACTTC	CAWSDWETQYF
TRBJ2-5	TRBV30	NA	TRBD2	TGTGCCTGGAGCCCTGGAGCGAGCGGGGTTGAGACCCAGTACTTC	CAWSPGASGVETQYF
TRBJ2-5	TRBV15	NA	NA	TGTGCCACCAGCTCACTCGAAGTCCAGTGGCAAGAGACCCAGTACTTC	CATSSLEVQWQETQYF
TRBJ1-4	TRBV13	NA	NA	TGTGCCAGCAATAGGGGCAACGAAAAACTGTTTTTT	CASNRGNEKLFF
TRBJ2-7	TRBV2	NA	TRBD1	TGTGCCAGCAGTAAAAACGGACAGGGGAACGACGAGCAGTACTTC	CASSKNGQGNDEQYF
TRBJ1-4	TRBV5-1	NA	NA	TGCGCCAGCGCAGAAACAACTAATGAAAAACTGTTTTTT	CASAETTNEKLFF
TRBJ2-7	TRBV5-1	NA	NA	TGCGCCAGCAGCGACATCTCCTACGAGCAGTACTTC	CASSDISYEQYF
TRBJ1-2	TRBV5-1	NA	TRBD1	TGCGCCAGCAGCTTTGGACAGGGGGCAGGTGGCTACACCTTC	CASSFGQGAGGYTF
TRBJ1-3	TRBV30	NA	NA	TGTGCCTGGAGTGTATGGGGGCTTGGAAACACCATATATTTT	CAWSVWGLGNTIYF
TRBJ2-5	TRBV7-2	NA	TRBD2	TGTGCCAGCAGCTTAAATCAGCGGGGCCCGGAAGGAGAGACCCAGTACTTC	CASSLNQRGPEGETQYF
TRBJ1-2	TRBV19	NA	NA	TGTGCCAGTAGAGAGACAGGTTACTATGGCTACACCTTC	CASRETGYYGYTF
TRBJ2-2	TRBV30	NA	NA	TGTGCCTGGAGCGGTGCAGGGACAAGCGGGGAGCTGTTTTTT	CAWSGAGTSGELFF
TRBJ2-2	TRBV9	NA	NA	TGTGCCAGCCGGGCCAGGGGAGACACCGGGGAGCTGTTTTTT	CASRARGDTGELFF
TRBJ2-1	TRBV29-1	NA	NA	TGCAGCGTTGAAGCGCCGCAGCAGGCCTACAATGAGCAGTTCTTC	CSVEAPQQAYNEQFF
TRBJ1-2	TRBV30	few	TRBD1	TGTGCCGGAAGGACAGGGGTAAATGGCTACACCTTC	CAGRTGVNGYTF
TRBJ2-5	TRBV6-5	NA	NA	TGTGACTACAGGTCTGGAGAGACCCAGTACTTC	CDYRSGETQYF
TRBJ2-3	TRBV5-6	few	NA	TGTGCCAGCAGCCACCAAGGTTACAGCTTCACAGATACGCAGTATTTT	CASSHQGYSFTDTQYF
TRBJ1-2	TRBV5-6	NA	NA	TGTGCCAGCAGCATCCGGGGAGGTAAAAGCTATGGCTACACCTTC	CASSIRGGKSYGYTF
TRBJ2-1	TRBV7-9	few	NA	TGTGCCAGCAGCTTGGAGTTAGGACAGCAGTTCTTC	CASSLELGQQFF
TRBJ2-7	TRBV7-2	NA	NA	TGTGCCAGCAGCTTAGAAGGGGGGAGCTCCTACGAGCAGTACTTC	CASSLEGGSSYEQYF
TRBJ1-6	TRBV30	NA	NA	TGTGCCTGGAGAAACAGGGTTTCACCCCTCCACTTT	CAWRNRVSPLHF
TRBJ2-5	TRBV7-2	few	TRBD1	TGTGCCAGCAGCCAGGGGGCAGGTCGAAAGACCCAGTACTTC	CASSQGAGRKTQYF
TRBJ1-1	TRBV30	NA	NA	TGTGCCTGGAGGGCGAGGGTGAACACTGAAGCTTTCTTT	CAWRARVNTEAFF
TRBJ2-3	TRBV15	NA	TRBD2	TGTGCCACCAGCAGAGGGGTAGCGGGGGGCACAGATACGCAGTATTTT	CATSRGVAGGTDTQYF
TRBJ1-4	TRBV4-2	NA	NA	TGTGCCAGCAGCCAGGTCGAAAAACTGTTTTTT	CASSQVEKLFF
TRBJ2-3	TRBV9	NA	NA	TGTGCCAGCAGCGCCCATCCGACAGATACGCAGTATTTT	CASSAHPTDTQYF
TRBJ1-5	TRBV7-9	once	TRBD1	TGTGCCAGCAGCCACGGGACAGGTCAGCCCCAGCATTTT	CASSHGTGQPQHF
TRBJ2-3	TRBV10-3	few	NA	TGTGCCATCAGTGAGTTCAGGGGAAGCACAGATACGCAGTATTTT	CAISEFRGSTDTQYF